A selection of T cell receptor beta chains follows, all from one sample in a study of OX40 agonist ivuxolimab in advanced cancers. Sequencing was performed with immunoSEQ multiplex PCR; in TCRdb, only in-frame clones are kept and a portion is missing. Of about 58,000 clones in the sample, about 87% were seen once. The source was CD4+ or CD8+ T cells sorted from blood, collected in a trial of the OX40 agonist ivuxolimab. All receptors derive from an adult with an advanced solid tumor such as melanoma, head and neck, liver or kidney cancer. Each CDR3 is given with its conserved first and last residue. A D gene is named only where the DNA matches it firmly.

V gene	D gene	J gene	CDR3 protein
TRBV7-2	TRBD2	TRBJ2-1	CASSLEGLAGYNEQFF
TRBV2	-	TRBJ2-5	CASTEHTQETQYF
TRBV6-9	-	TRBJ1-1	CASSYSSLRDTEAFF
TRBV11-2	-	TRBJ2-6	CASSLEAVTSGANVLTF
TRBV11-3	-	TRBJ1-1	CASTLGTGPNTEAFF
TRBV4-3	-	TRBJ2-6	CASSQWGDSGANVLTF
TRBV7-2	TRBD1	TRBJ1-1	CASRTTGGNTEAFF
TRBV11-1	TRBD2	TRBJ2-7	CASSFGTSGGSYEQYF
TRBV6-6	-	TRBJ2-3	CASSSASDSTDTQYF
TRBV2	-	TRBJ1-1	CASSVGMNTEAFF
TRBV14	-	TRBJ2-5	CASTGSGYGTQYF
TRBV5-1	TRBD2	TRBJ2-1	CASSLERGDNEQFF
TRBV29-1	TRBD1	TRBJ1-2	CSVGGQGSYGYTF
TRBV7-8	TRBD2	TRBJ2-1	CASSPEVSGRDYNEQFF
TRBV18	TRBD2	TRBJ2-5	CASSILTSGTPGETQYF
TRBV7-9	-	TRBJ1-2	CASSHRDNYGYTF
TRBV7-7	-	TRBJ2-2	CASGRTPGAGELFF
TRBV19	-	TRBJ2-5	CASSIVRTGDGQETQYF
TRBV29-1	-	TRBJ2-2	CSVDRGMNTGELFF
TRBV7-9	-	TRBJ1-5	CASSLQENQPQHF
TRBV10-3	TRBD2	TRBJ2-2	CAISDRSGSTGELFF
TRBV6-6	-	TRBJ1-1	CASRPGHQNTEAFF
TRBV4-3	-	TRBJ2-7	CASSQDGQSYEQYF
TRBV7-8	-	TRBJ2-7	CASSRGGEQYF
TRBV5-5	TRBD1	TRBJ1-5	CASSLEGASRQPQHF
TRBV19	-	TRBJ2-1	CASSIVGNNEQFF
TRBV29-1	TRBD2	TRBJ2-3	CSVDRGADTQYF
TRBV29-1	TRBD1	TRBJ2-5	CSVIQGSSETQYF
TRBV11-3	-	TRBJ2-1	CASSLGSYNEQFF
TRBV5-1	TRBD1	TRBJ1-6	CASKTGGLDSPLHF
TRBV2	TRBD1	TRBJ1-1	CASSSYRGSTEAFF
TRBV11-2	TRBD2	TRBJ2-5	CASSRTGGERETQYF
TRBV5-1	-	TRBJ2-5	CASSQIPYQETQYF
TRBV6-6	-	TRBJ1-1	CASTGRWEEAFF
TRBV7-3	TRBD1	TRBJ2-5	CASSPSGTGVETQYF
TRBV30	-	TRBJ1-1	CAWSVLTGMNTEAFF
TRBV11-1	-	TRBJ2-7	CASSLADVAYEQYF
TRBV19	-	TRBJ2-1	CASSQQAGPVAEQFF
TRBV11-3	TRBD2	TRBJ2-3	CASSLGSRLAGVPFTDTQYF
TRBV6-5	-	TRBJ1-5	CASSYRGGQPQHF
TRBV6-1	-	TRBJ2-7	CASSVGKARAPYEQYF
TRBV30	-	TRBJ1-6	CAWSVRPSSYNSPLHF